This TCR beta chain emerged from a study of regulatory T cells in long-lasting Graves disease. Findings and caveats of the study: Persistent Graves' cases showed lower TCR diversity than newly diagnosed cases. Accuracy could have been hurt by small sample size. New patients shared 970 or so public clonotypes, and persistent patients shared more, with over 2,500.

Germline V lookup: CDR1 MNHNS, CDR2 SASEGT. V gave up 5 bases and J gave up 3 bases; unmatched junction bases: 9. The CDR3 covers 16 residues. This clonotype was counted at least ten times. The antigen remains unidentified. Combining iRepertoire HTBI primers with Arm-PCR of CDR3 regions, the authors built TCR beta libraries. TCRdb itself ran the multiplex PCR reads through MiXCR, one entry per CDR3 protein. Of 400,000 to 500,000 distinct CDR3 sequences in the sample, roughly 17% were seen once. Regarding time point: newly diagnosed GD, antithyroid drugs for less than 3 months. PBMCs were the source of the RNA used for TCR sequencing. These data were also filed under a second study, of T cells in Graves' hyperthyroidism and ophthalmopathy. That study adds: Hyperthyroidism patients were newly diagnosed, had disease duration under 2 months, and were aged 18 to 65 years.

The receptor comes from a woman in her thirties with Graves disease. The specimen was peripheral blood mononuclear cells (PBMCs), collected at new diagnosis, from a patient treated with antithyroid drugs. The chain couples TRBV6-1 to TRBJ2-5; 10 positions match TRBD1. In nucleotides, the CDR3 is TGTGCCAGCAGTCGACAGGGGGCGCGTCGCGAAGAGACCCAGTACTTC. Its protein is CASSRQGARREETQYF.